The 30 T cell receptor beta chains presented below share a single source sample, sequenced in a study of shared clonotypes between healthy human individuals. The protocol was immunoSEQ multiplex PCR, while the TCRdb copy is restricted to in-frame clones and leaves out a portion. The table has about 2.4 million clones, just over 90% seen once. Sequences were obtained from naive CD4+ T cells sorted from blood. The subset: CD45RA+ positively selected. The source is a man between 18 and 29 years old in good health.

The genes are TRBV10-3 and TRBJ2-1, with 7 bases identical to TRBD2. CDR3 size: 16 residues. CDR1 is ENHRY, CDR2 SYGVKD, per germline. Trimming at V came to 6 bases and at J to 0 bases, leaving 8 bases not matched to a gene. CDR3 DNA sequence: TGTGCCATCAGCGTCTCTGGCGGGAGCTCCTACAATGAGCAGTTCTTC. Its protein is CAISVSGGSSYNEQFF.

The table lists this clone with a few counts. The chain recombines TRBV14 with TRBJ1-2; the D gene is possibly TRBD1 (5 bases). This CDR3 region has 15 residues. Between the trimmed V and J ends, which lost 4 bases and 7 bases, there was a span of 19 bases. Germline CDR1 reads SGHDN; CDR2 reads FVKESK. The CDR3 nucleotides read TGTGCCAGCAGCCCGTCCTTCGGACAATCTTCTGGCTACACCTTC. It specifies CASSPSFGQSSGYTF. The whole variable domain, filled in from reference TRBV14 and TRBJ1-2, reads EAGVTQFPSHSVIEKGQTVTLRCDPISGHDNLYWYRRVMGKEIKFLLHFVKESKQDESGMPNNRFLAERTGGTYSTLKVQPAELEDSGVYFCASSPSFGQSSGYTFGSGTRLTVV.

This chain uses TRBV5-4 with TRBJ2-3, with 10 bases identical to TRBD2. The CDR3 is 17 amino acids. In germline, CDR1 is SGHNT, CDR2 YYREEE (reference sequence). Losses at the gene ends were 5 bases for V and 2 bases for J; bases not matched to a gene: 11. CDR3 coding DNA: TGTGCCAGCAGAAGTAGGCTAGCGGGGGAATTCACAGATACGCAGTATTTT. Protein product: CASRSRLAGEFTDTQYF.

V and J are TRBV19 and TRBJ1-1; D may be TRBD1 (5 bases). The CDR3 consists of 12 residues. V gave up 5 bases and J gave up 4 bases, with 8 bases separating them. The germline V gene has CDR1 LNHDA and CDR2 SQIVND (reference sequence). The CDR3 nucleotides are TGTGCCAGTAGTCGAGGGGCCACTGAAGCTTTCTTT. Residues: CASSRGATEAFF.

This chain connects TRBV30 to TRBJ2-7; no definite D call. The germline V gene has CDR1 GTSNPN and CDR2 SVGIG (reference sequence). V was trimmed by 3 bases and J by 2 bases, leaving 20 bases between them. The CDR3 spans 16 residues. The chain's CDR3 is CAWSEKVSSPPYEQYF. The CDR3 bases are TGTGCCTGGAGCGAAAAGGTTTCGAGTCCTCCCTACGAGCAGTACTTC.

The chain combines TRBV5-8 with TRBJ2-3, with TRBD2 matching 11 bases. The CDR3 consists of 17 residues. Per the germline V gene, CDR1 is SGHTS and CDR2 is YDEGEE. Trimming cost V 1 base and J 2 bases; bases outside gene matches: 6. DNA for the CDR3: TGTGCCAGCAGCTTGACCGGACTAGCGGGTAACACAGATACGCAGTATTTT. Its protein product is CASSLTGLAGNTDTQYF.

This clone appeared a single time. V is TRBV6-4 and J is TRBJ1-2; 10 bases fit TRBD1. Germline CDR1 MRHNA, CDR2 SNTAGT. J was trimmed by 7 bases and V by 6 bases; bases with no gene match: 11. The CDR3 is 15 amino acids. The CDR3, as DNA: TGTGCCAGCAGGAACTCCGGGACAGGGGTCTCTGGCTACACCTTC. It is translated as CASRNSGTGVSGYTF.

The V and J genes are TRBV11-2 and TRBJ2-5; D is undetermined. Per germline, CDR1 SGHAT and CDR2 FQNNGV. V lost 5 bases to trimming and J lost 11 bases, with 12 bases between them. The CDR3 sequence is 11 residues long. This CDR3 is CASSRALEQYF. The CDR3 coding sequence is TGTGCCAGCAGCCGCGCGTTGGAGCAGTACTTC.

This sequence joins TRBV2 and TRBJ2-1, with D tentatively TRBD1 or TRBD2 (5 bases each). This CDR3 comprises 18 residues. Germline V CDR1 and CDR2: SNHLY, FYNNEI. Trimming shortened V by 2 bases and J by 5 bases, and 22 bases separated the two germline ends. CDR3 protein: CASSERTPGARRNNEQFF. The CDR3 DNA reads TGTGCCAGCAGTGAACGCACCCCCGGGGCTAGACGGAACAATGAGCAGTTCTTC.

The rearrangement joins TRBV28 to TRBJ1-2; no firm D call. Trimming took off 3 bases at V and 2 bases at J, with 19 bases between the two ends. The germline gives CDR1 MDHEN, CDR2 SYDVKM. CDR3 length: 17 amino acids. DNA of the CDR3: TGTGCCAGCAGTTTGGGAGGTTTGGGCGAAGTGAACTATGGCTACACCTTC. The encoded protein is CASSLGGLGEVNYGYTF.

V gene TRBV6-5 combines with J gene TRBJ2-7; 8 bases fit TRBD1. Per germline, CDR1 MNHEY and CDR2 SVGAGI. The V segment lost 5 bases and the J segment 5 bases; nucleotides outside the gene matches: 11. This CDR3 is 15 amino acids long. CDR3 region: CASSPPGQGVHEQYF. The CDR3 nucleotides read TGTGCCAGCAGTCCTCCAGGACAGGGCGTCCACGAGCAGTACTTC.

This clone has only one observation. V usage is TRBV11-3 and J usage is TRBJ2-1; 10 bases map to TRBD2. This CDR3 has 15 residues. Trimming cost V 2 bases and J 6 bases; bases outside gene matches: 4. Germline values: CDR1 SGHNT, CDR2 YENEEA. Here the CDR3 reads CASSLRASGSNEQFF. CDR3 nucleotides: TGTGCCAGCAGCTTAAGGGCTAGCGGGAGCAATGAGCAGTTCTTC.

This clone was observed once. The chain uses TRBV25-1 and TRBJ2-3; D could derive from TRBD1 or TRBD2 (5 bases each). Looked up from germline, CDR1 is MGHDK and CDR2 is SYGVNS. CDR3 length: 17 amino acids. V was trimmed by 3 bases and J by 5 bases, leaving 21 bases between them. The CDR3 here is CASSDSRGRVGRDTQYF. The CDR3 region has the DNA TGTGCCAGCAGTGATTCACGGGGCCGGGTTGGAAGAGATACGCAGTATTTT.

The chain employs TRBV4-2 and TRBJ2-3, with a weak D call TRBD2 (6 bases). Germline CDR1 and CDR2: LGHNA and YNFKEQ. This CDR3 is 15 amino acids long. The V end was cut by 5 bases, the J end by 3 bases, with 15 bases between. The CDR3 nucleotides read TGTGCCAGCAGCTTGGGGCGGGGTCAAACAGATACGCAGTATTTT. This translates into CASSLGRGQTDTQYF.

Concerning this clone itself: Other nucleotide sequences from this sample produce the same CDR3. V is TRBV18 and J is TRBJ2-2; no clear D. The V end lost 4 bases, the J end lost 1 base, and 4 bases lay between the germline ends. CDR3 size: 13 residues. Germline CDR1 is KGHSH and CDR2 is LQKENI. The CDR3 reads CASSLGNTGELFF. The CDR3 DNA is TGTGCCAGCTCACTGGGGAACACCGGGGAGCTGTTTTTT.

With respect to this clone: At the DNA level, this CDR3 is encoded by other sequences in the same sample as well. The chain uses TRBV28 and TRBJ2-2, with D uncertain. CDR1 is MDHEN, CDR2 SYDVKM, per germline. V was cut by 2 bases and J by 6 bases, with 4 bases left in between. This CDR3 is 12 amino acids long. Here the CDR3 reads CASSLGSGELFF. The CDR3 DNA sequence: TGTGCCAGCAGTTTAGGGTCCGGGGAGCTGTTTTTT.

The chain links TRBV9 to TRBJ2-1, with D perhaps matching TRBD2 (6 bases). Germline values: CDR1 SGDLS, CDR2 YYNGEE. The CDR3 length is 15 residues. V was shortened by 3 bases and J by 3 bases, with 13 bases between the two germline ends. This CDR3 reads CASSDGGLSYNEQFF. In nucleotides, the CDR3 is TGTGCCAGCAGCGACGGGGGTCTTAGCTACAATGAGCAGTTCTTC.

As regards this clone: Other DNA sequences in the sample encode the same CDR3. The V gene is TRBV9, the J gene TRBJ2-2; D gene ambiguous. V dropped 0 bases and J dropped 2 bases, with 5 bases sitting between them. The CDR3 runs to 14 residues. The germline V gene has CDR1 SGDLS and CDR2 YYNGEE. The chain's CDR3 is CASSVELNTGELFF. Written as DNA, the CDR3 is TGTGCCAGCAGCGTAGAGTTAAACACCGGGGAGCTGTTTTTT.

V and J are TRBV5-6 and TRBJ1-6, with D possibly being TRBD1 (6 bases). The length of the CDR3 is 14 residues. Germline CDR1 is SGHDT and CDR2 is YYEEEE. V gave up 4 bases and J gave up 4 bases, with 9 bases separating them. CDR3 sequence reads: CASSRGQYNSPLHF. CDR3 bases: TGTGCCAGCAGCCGGGGACAATATAATTCACCCCTCCACTTT.

The CDR3 DNA sequence: TGTGCCAGCAGCGTAGATGACAGAAACACCGGGGAGCTGTTTTTT. Protein sequence: CASSVDDRNTGELFF. V usage is TRBV9 and J usage is TRBJ2-2, with D perhaps TRBD1 (5 bases). Trimming left V 0 bases short and J 2 bases short, with 8 bases between. Germline V gives CDR1 SGDLS, CDR2 YYNGEE. The CDR3 covers 15 residues.

Turning to this clone: Other DNA sequences within the sample encode an identical CDR3. The J gene is TRBJ2-2, the V gene TRBV6-1; D tentatively fits TRBD1 or TRBD2 (5 bases each). Germline assignment: CDR1 MNHNS and CDR2 SASEGT. The length of the CDR3 is 13 residues. The V and J ends lost 6 bases and 0 bases respectively, with 5 bases between them. CDR3 protein: CASRGPNTGELFF. The CDR3 DNA reads TGTGCCAGCAGGGGACCGAACACCGGGGAGCTGTTTTTT.

The CDR3 DNA reads TGTGCCAGCAGCCTGGGACAGGGAAGAGTCGATGGCTACACCTTC. This encodes CASSLGQGRVDGYTF. This chain joins TRBV7-9 and TRBJ1-2, with 9 bases that match TRBD1. CDR3 length equals 15 residues. The V segment lost 5 bases and the J segment 6 bases; nucleotides outside the gene matches: 10. Germline lookup yields CDR1 SEHNR and CDR2 FQNEAQ (reference sequence).

The rearrangement joins TRBV6-5 to TRBJ2-2; 9 bases map to TRBD1. The V gene's germline CDR1 is MNHEY and CDR2 SVGAGI. The CDR3 extends over 14 amino acids. Trimming took 7 bases from V and 4 from J; bases not matched to a gene: 4. This chain's CDR3 is CASNTGGITGELFF. The CDR3 coding sequence is TGTGCCAGCAATACAGGGGGCATCACCGGGGAGCTGTTTTTT.

The V call is TRBV30, the J call TRBJ2-2; 7 nucleotides match TRBD1. Germline V gives CDR1 GTSNPN, CDR2 SVGIG (reference sequence). CDR3 size: 14 residues. The trim removed 4 bases at V and 3 bases at J, leaving 5 bases unmatched. The CDR3 region is CAWTGTAYTGELFF. For the CDR3, the DNA is TGTGCCTGGACCGGGACAGCCTACACCGGGGAGCTGTTTTTT.

V gene TRBV6-4 combines with J gene TRBJ2-5, with 12 bases that match TRBD1. CDR1 is MRHNA and CDR2 is SNTAGT in the germline V gene. The CDR3 is 15 amino acids. The junction had 9 bases not matched to a gene; V was cut back by 9 bases and J by 4 bases. The CDR3 nucleotides are TGTGCCAGAGTGGGACAGGGGGCGGCAGGAGAGACCCAGTACTTC. Its translation: CARVGQGAAGETQYF.

The chain joins TRBV2 to TRBJ2-2; D may be TRBD2 (5 bases). V was clipped by 11 bases and J by 4 bases, with 17 bases between them. The CDR3 runs to 14 residues. Germline-derived CDR1 and CDR2 are SNHLY and FYNNEI. The CDR3 nucleotides are TGTGCCCAAGGCAACGAGGGCGGCACCGGGGAGCTGTTTTTT. Protein: CAQGNEGGTGELFF. Drawing the rest from reference TRBV2 and TRBJ2-2, the complete variable domain is EPEVTQTPSHQVTQMGQEVILRCVPISNHLYFYWYRQILGQKVEFLVSFYNNEISEKSEIFDDQFSVERPDGSNFTLKIRSTKLEDSAMYFCAQGNEGGTGELFFGEGSRLTVL.

The chain links TRBV28 to TRBJ1-4; possibly TRBD1 for D (5 bases). Germline CDR1 MDHEN, CDR2 SYDVKM. This CDR3 comprises 12 residues. V was clipped by 4 bases and J by 7 bases, with 7 bases between them. The CDR3 spells CASSYGGEKLFF. The CDR3 nucleotides read TGTGCCAGCAGTTATGGGGGTGAAAAACTGTTTTTT.

This sequence joins TRBV10-3 and TRBJ1-2; 7 bases line up with TRBD1. The ends lost 2 bases at V and 5 bases at J; junction bases unmatched: 5. The CDR3 has 14 amino acids. Germline values: CDR1 ENHRY, CDR2 SYGVKD. The CDR3 region is CAISEEQGVYGYTF. CDR3 DNA: TGTGCCATCAGTGAGGAGCAGGGGGTTTATGGCTACACCTTC.

The chain recombines TRBV29-1 with TRBJ2-1; 8 positions agree with TRBD2. The CDR3 consists of 15 residues. CDR1 and CDR2 (germline): SQVTM, ANQGSEA. The trim removed 5 bases at V and 7 bases at J, leaving 13 bases unmatched. The CDR3 coding sequence is TGCAGCGTTTCCAAAGGGCTCGGGGGGGTAAATGAGCAGTTCTTC. Its protein is CSVSKGLGGVNEQFF.

The CDR3 loop reads CASTIPGLVKETQYF. DNA for the CDR3: TGTGCCAGCACTATCCCAGGACTAGTAAAAGAGACCCAGTACTTC. The chain links TRBV6-4 to TRBJ2-5; 7 nucleotides agree with TRBD2. In germline, CDR1 is MRHNA, CDR2 SNTAGT. CDR3 length: 15 amino acids. The junction had 11 bases not matched to a gene; V was cut back by 7 bases and J by 3 bases.